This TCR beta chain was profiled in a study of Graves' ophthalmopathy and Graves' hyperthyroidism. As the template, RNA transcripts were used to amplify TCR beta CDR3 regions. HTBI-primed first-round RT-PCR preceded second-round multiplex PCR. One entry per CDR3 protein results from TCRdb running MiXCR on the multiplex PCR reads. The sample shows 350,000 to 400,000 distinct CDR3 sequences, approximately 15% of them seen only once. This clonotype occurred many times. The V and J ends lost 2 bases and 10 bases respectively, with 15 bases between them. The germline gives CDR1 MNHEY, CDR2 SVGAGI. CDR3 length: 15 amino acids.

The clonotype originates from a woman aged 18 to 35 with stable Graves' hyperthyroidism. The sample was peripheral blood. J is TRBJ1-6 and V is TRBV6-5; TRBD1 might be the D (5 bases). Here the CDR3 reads CASSYGAAHGSPLHF. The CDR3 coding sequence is TGTGCCAGCAGTTACGGGGCAGCCCATGGCTCACCCCTCCACTTT.